This T cell receptor beta chain appears in the sequencing data of a study of blood T cell repertoires in COVID-19. The table came from immunoSEQ multiplex PCR; TCRdb's copy has only in-frame clones and leaves some out. This sample has some 260,000 clones, with approximately 88% found just once. V dropped 4 bases and J dropped 3 bases, with 16 bases sitting between them. CDR3 size: 16 residues. From germline, CDR1 is LGHDT and CDR2 YNNKEL (reference sequence). The chain uses TRBV3-1 (or the pseudogene TRBV3-2) and TRBJ2-4; D is unclear. Sequencing was performed on peripheral blood. This clonotype was sampled from a woman in her thirties with COVID-19, enrolled during active disease. The CDR3 DNA follows: TGTGCCAGCAGCCGAGATGACGGATCAGGCAAAAACATTCAGTACTTC. Amino acids: CASSRDDGSGKNIQYF.